The 10 T cell receptor beta chains presented below share a single source sample, sequenced in a study of metastatic and nonmetastatic thyroid tumors (dated by TCRdb to 2018 to 2020). No patient had received any treatment before thyroid surgery. Libraries were built with PCR. The run used an Illumina HiSeq 4000. The public reads were run again by TCRdb, first through fastp at Q25 and then through MiXCR, and only productive beta chains were kept. In all, the sample holds 45,000 to 65,000 clones, and approximately 17% of those were seen once. In total, the top ten clones hold just under 3% of the sample. Input material: blood. These receptors all stem from a female donor with papillary thyroid cancer or a benign thyroid nodule (not recorded which). Some clones in this sample may be carry-over from other donors' samples.

In its sample, this clone is medium-sized. This chain joins TRBV6-4 and TRBJ1-2; D perhaps matches TRBD1 (6 bases). Germline V gene lookup returns CDR1 MRHNA and CDR2 SNTAGT. Between the trimmed V and J ends, which lost 5 bases and 6 bases, there was a span of 22 bases. The CDR3 totals 16 residues. The chain's CDR3 is CASSSDRLTGFNGYTF. The CDR3, as DNA: TGTGCCAGCAGTTCCGACCGACTAACAGGGTTCAATGGCTACACCTTC.

Ten or more counts support this clone. V is TRBV7-3 and J is TRBJ2-3; 7 nucleotides agree with TRBD1. This CDR3 region has 16 residues. The junction had 8 bases not matched to a gene; V was cut back by 1 base and J by 4 bases. CDR1 and CDR2 (germline): SGHTA, FQGTGA. The CDR3 nucleotides are TGTGCCAGCAGCTTAAGGCAGGGGGTAAATTCAGATACGCAGTATTTT. It codes for CASSLRQGVNSDTQYF.

This sequence joins TRBV2 and TRBJ2-3, with TRBD2 matching 15 bases. CDR3 length equals 20 residues. The germline V gene encodes CDR1 SNHLY and CDR2 FYNNEI. Trimming cost V 4 bases and J 0 bases; bases outside gene matches: 11. The chain's CDR3 is CASSVGLAGGPLSSTDTQYF. The DNA of the CDR3 is TGTGCCAGCAGTGTTGGACTAGCGGGAGGGCCCCTATCTAGCACAGATACGCAGTATTTT.

This clone was observed many times. This chain joins TRBV6-1 and TRBJ1-4, with unresolved D. The length of the CDR3 is 13 residues. The V gene lost 8 bases and the J gene lost 3 bases, with 10 bases spanning the gap. The germline V gene encodes CDR1 MNHNS and CDR2 SASEGT. The CDR3 sequence is CASLEVANEKLFF. The CDR3 region has the DNA TGTGCCAGCCTGGAGGTGGCTAATGAAAAACTGTTTTTT.

This clone was seen ten or more times. CDR3 region: CAWSHRNEQFF. In nucleotides, the CDR3 is TGTGCCTGGAGTCACCGGAATGAGCAGTTCTTC. This rearrangement joins TRBV30 to TRBJ2-1; D is undetermined. The V gene's germline CDR1 is GTSNPN and CDR2 SVGIG (reference sequence). Trimming shortened V by 2 bases and J by 7 bases, and 6 bases separated the two germline ends. The CDR3 is 11 residues long.

This clone was observed many times. The rearrangement uses TRBV14 and TRBJ1-3; 7 bases map to TRBD1. J gave up 1 base and V 5 bases, and 5 bases lay outside the gene matches. The CDR3 is 15 residues long. Germline CDR1 and CDR2: SGHDN and FVKESK. The CDR3 DNA sequence: TGTGCCAGCAGCTTCAGGGGGAGTTCTGGAAACACCATATATTTT. As protein: CASSFRGSSGNTIYF. Full variable domain (remainder filled in from reference TRBV14 and TRBJ1-3): EAGVTQFPSHSVIEKGQTVTLRCDPISGHDNLYWYRRVMGKEIKFLLHFVKESKQDESGMPNNRFLAERTGGTYSTLKVQPAELEDSGVYFCASSFRGSSGNTIYFGEGSWLTVV.

This clone turned up a few times. The rearrangement uses TRBV9 and TRBJ2-2; D ambiguous. Between the trimmed V and J ends, which lost 3 bases and 7 bases, there was a span of 4 bases. The V gene's germline CDR1 is SGDLS and CDR2 YYNGEE. CDR3 length: 11 amino acids. The DNA of the CDR3 is TGTGCCAGCAGCGGGTTCGGGGAGCTGTTTTTT. Translated, it gives CASSGFGELFF.

Details on this clone: At one boundary the junction diverges from the germline segment, which might be a read error. V is TRBV6-4 and J is TRBJ1-2; no clear D gene. From germline, CDR1 is MRHNA and CDR2 SNTAGT. The CDR3 totals 14 residues. CDR3 coding DNA: TGTGCCAGCATTGACTCGTCAGTGCCCTATGGCTACACCTTC. Translated: CASIDSSVPYGYTF.

There are a few counts of this clone. The junction departs from germline at one end; a sequencing error may be responsible. The rearrangement uses TRBV6-1 and TRBJ2-1, with D unclear. CDR1 MNHNS and CDR2 SASEGT come from the germline V gene. The CDR3 extends over 15 amino acids. CDR3 in DNA: TGTGCCAGCAGTGATAGTACCGAAGCCTACAACGAGCAGTTCTTC. Protein: CASSDSTEAYNEQFF.

This clone showed up many times. Sequence at one end of the junction differs from germline and may be a read error. Within the sample, other DNA sequences also encode this same CDR3. V gene TRBV18 combines with J gene TRBJ1-2, with TRBD1 matching 8 bases. The CDR3 extends over 14 amino acids. From germline, CDR1 is KGHSH and CDR2 LQKENI. The CDR3 loop reads CASSPDRANYGYTF. The CDR3 region has the DNA TGTGCTAGCTCACCGGACAGGGCCAACTATGGCTACACCTTC.